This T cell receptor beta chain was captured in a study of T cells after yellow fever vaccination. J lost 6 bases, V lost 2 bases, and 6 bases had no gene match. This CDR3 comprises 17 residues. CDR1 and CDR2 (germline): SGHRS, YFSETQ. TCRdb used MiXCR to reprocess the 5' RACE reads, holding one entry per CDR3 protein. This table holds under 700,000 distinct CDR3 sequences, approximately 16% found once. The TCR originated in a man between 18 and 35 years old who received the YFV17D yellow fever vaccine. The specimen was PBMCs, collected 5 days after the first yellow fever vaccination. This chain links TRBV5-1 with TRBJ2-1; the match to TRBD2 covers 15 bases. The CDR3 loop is CASSFAGTSGGSNEQFF. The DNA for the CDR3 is TGCGCCAGCAGCTTCGCCGGGACTAGCGGGGGGTCCAATGAGCAGTTCTTC.